These 20 T cell receptor beta chains came from one sample sequenced in a study of cytomegalovirus exposure and HLA in healthy donors (dated by TCRdb to 2016 to 2017). The library came from the immunoSEQ multiplex PCR assay. A mixture of 60 forward primers for TCR Vbeta segments and 13 reverse primers for TCR Jbeta segments was used in the multiplex PCR. TCRdb took over this immuneACCESS table, retaining in-frame rearrangements with V and J assigned. Such tables are incomplete; in checked studies, under half of the missing clones stem from an unresolved V gene, and the remainder is unexplained. A total of under 110,000 clones appear in this sample, about four fifths of them only once. The ten largest account for approximately 2% of the sample. The source material was PBMCs. The origin of the receptors is a woman in her thirties or forties in good health and CMV-seronegative.

This chain connects TRBV2 to TRBJ2-1, with 8 bases identical to TRBD1. CDR3 length: 14 amino acids. Germline assignment: CDR1 SNHLY and CDR2 FYNNEI. The junction had 9 bases not matched to a gene; V was cut back by 5 bases and J by 9 bases. CDR3 in amino acids: CASSLGQGRTEQFF. The CDR3 DNA reads as TGTGCCAGCAGTCTTGGACAGGGTCGGACTGAGCAGTTCTTC.

The chain employs TRBV30 and TRBJ2-2; D call uncertain. CDR1 and CDR2 from the germline V gene are GTSNPN and SVGIG (reference sequence). Trimming cost V 5 bases and J 0 bases, with 10 bases left between them. The CDR3 runs to 14 residues. In nucleotides, the CDR3 is TGTGCCTGGTATATTAGTCCGAACACCGGGGAGCTGTTTTTT. Amino acid sequence: CAWYISPNTGELFF.

The V and J genes are TRBV4-3 and TRBJ2-3, with 9 positions matching TRBD1. CDR1 LGHNA and CDR2 YSLEER come from the germline V gene. The CDR3 totals 15 residues. V lost 6 bases and J lost 4; bases outside the gene matches: 8. Written as DNA, the CDR3 is TGCGCCAGCAGACCCGGGACAGGGAGATCAGATACGCAGTATTTT. The encoded protein is CASRPGTGRSDTQYF.

This clone was counted once. The chain combines TRBV29-1 with TRBJ2-2, with D maybe TRBD2 (7 bases). Germline CDR1 SQVTM, CDR2 ANQGSEA. This CDR3 contains 12 residues. Trimming took 5 bases from V and 7 from J, leaving 11 bases between them. This CDR3 reads CSVWGGGGELFF. The CDR3 DNA follows: TGCAGCGTTTGGGGGGGCGGCGGGGAGCTGTTTTTT.

The genes are TRBV19 and TRBJ2-1; 9 nucleotides line up with TRBD2. With 1 base clipped from V and 7 bases from J, the junction kept 5 bases outside the gene matches. The CDR3 is made up of 15 amino acids. Germline-derived CDR1 and CDR2 are LNHDA and SQIVND (reference sequence). The CDR3 coding sequence is TGTGCCAGTAGTATAGGGGTTAGCGGGAGTAATGAGCAGTTCTTC. Translated, it gives CASSIGVSGSNEQFF.

This chain connects TRBV27 to TRBJ1-2; 9 positions match TRBD1. Germline V lookup: CDR1 MNHEY, CDR2 SMNVEV (reference sequence). Germline trimming cut 5 bases from V and 6 bases from J; bases unmatched to any gene: 4. The CDR3 is 13 residues long. CDR3 in amino acids: CASSGTGMDGYTF. CDR3 nucleotides: TGTGCCAGCAGTGGGACAGGGATGGATGGCTACACCTTC.

This clone was counted a few times. The V gene is TRBV10-3, the J gene TRBJ2-5; 10 positions agree with TRBD2. This CDR3 is built from 17 residues. Germline assignment: CDR1 ENHRY and CDR2 SYGVKD. V dropped 3 bases and J dropped 5; count of bases not matched to a gene: 12. CDR3 sequence reads: CAISDLGLAGEGETQYF. CDR3 nucleotides: TGTGCCATCAGTGACCTGGGGCTAGCGGGAGAGGGGGAGACCCAGTACTTC.

This clone was picked up a small number of times. V is TRBV18 and J is TRBJ1-3, with D unresolved. Germline V gives CDR1 KGHSH, CDR2 LQKENI. The V and J ends lost 2 bases and 0 bases respectively, with 11 bases between them. This CDR3 comprises 16 residues. This chain's CDR3 is CASSPTDWFSGNTIYF. The CDR3 DNA sequence: TGTGCCAGCTCACCAACTGACTGGTTCTCTGGAAACACCATATATTTT.

V and J are TRBV6-1 and TRBJ1-3; D remains unclear. V was shortened by 8 bases and J by 4 bases, with 12 bases between the two germline ends. Germline-derived CDR1 and CDR2 are MNHNS and SASEGT. The CDR3 runs 13 residues. The CDR3 DNA reads TGTGCCAGCGCCCTAGCCGCGGGAAACACCATATATTTT. It codes for CASALAAGNTIYF.

This clone was seen more than once but under ten times. The chain carries TRBV4-3 and TRBJ2-3; unclear D gene. Germline-derived CDR1 and CDR2 are LGHNA and YSLEER. The CDR3 sequence is 16 residues long. Trimming stripped 0 bases from V and 1 base from J, with 11 bases between. In DNA form, the CDR3 reads TGCGCCAGCAGCCAAGATCTGTCCCTACGCACAGATACGCAGTATTTT. This encodes CASSQDLSLRTDTQYF.

A few counts support this clone. V is TRBV9 and J is TRBJ2-3; TRBD2 aligns across 10 bases. Germline lookup yields CDR1 SGDLS and CDR2 YYNGEE. V lost 2 bases and J lost 0; bases outside the gene matches: 12. The CDR3 loop spans 19 amino acids. In DNA form, the CDR3 reads TGTGCCAGCAGCGTGTCAGGCGGTCTAGCGGGAGATAGCACAGATACGCAGTATTTT. Its protein product is CASSVSGGLAGDSTDTQYF.

CDR3 nucleotides: TGTGCCAGTAGTTTAGCGGGGGGGGTCTACAATGAGCAGTTCTTC. Translating it yields CASSLAGGVYNEQFF. This sequence joins TRBV19 and TRBJ2-1, with 11 bases lining up with TRBD2. The CDR3 totals 15 residues. Losses at the gene ends were 5 bases for V and 3 bases for J; bases not matched to a gene: 3. CDR1 LNHDA and CDR2 SQIVND come from the germline V gene (reference sequence).

The J gene is TRBJ2-7, the V gene TRBV27; 7 bases match TRBD1. The germline V gene has CDR1 MNHEY and CDR2 SMNVEV (reference sequence). Trimming took 8 bases from V and 9 from J; bases not matched to a gene: 10. The CDR3 sequence is 12 residues long. The CDR3 reads CASRDQGVVQYF. CDR3 DNA sequence: TGTGCCAGCCGGGACCAGGGGGTTGTGCAGTACTTC.

This rearrangement joins TRBV7-9 to TRBJ1-2, with D perhaps matching TRBD1 (6 bases). V was shortened by 1 base and J by 2 bases, with 11 bases between the two germline ends. The CDR3 consists of 15 residues. The germline V gene has CDR1 SEHNR and CDR2 FQNEAQ (reference sequence). Here the CDR3 reads CASSLVGRGNYGYTF. The CDR3 DNA sequence: TGTGCCAGCAGCTTAGTCGGCAGGGGAAACTATGGCTACACCTTC.

This clone was seen a handful of times. The V and J genes are TRBV9 and TRBJ1-3; 8 bases line up with TRBD1. V trimming: 6 bases; J trimming: 2 bases; junction bases outside the gene matches: 13. Per the germline V gene, CDR1 is SGDLS and CDR2 is YYNGEE. The CDR3 runs to 17 residues. The chain's CDR3 is CASTRDAAQGAGNTIYF. CDR3 in DNA: TGTGCCAGCACCAGAGACGCCGCACAGGGGGCTGGAAACACCATATATTTT.

This clone was seen more than once but under ten times. This rearrangement joins TRBV11-2 to TRBJ1-5; D remains unclear. Germline V gene lookup returns CDR1 SGHAT and CDR2 FQNNGV. Trimming left V 1 base short and J 5 bases short, with 12 bases between. The CDR3 has 15 amino acids. The CDR3 DNA is TGTGCCAGCAGCTTAGCCCCAGGAACTCATCAGCCCCAGCATTTT. Its translation is CASSLAPGTHQPQHF.

V and J are TRBV2 and TRBJ2-1; 10 bases fit TRBD2. The length of the CDR3 is 11 residues. Germline V CDR1 and CDR2: SNHLY, FYNNEI. The ends lost 7 bases at V and 9 bases at J; junction bases unmatched: 0. The CDR3 coding sequence is TGTGCCAGCATAGCGGGGGGTGAGCAGTTCTTC. This translates into CASIAGGEQFF.

This chain links TRBV7-2 with TRBJ2-3; 9 nucleotides line up with TRBD2. Trimming took 7 bases from V and 1 from J; bases not matched to a gene: 6. The CDR3 is made up of 15 amino acids. The V gene's germline CDR1 is SGHTA and CDR2 FQGNSA. This CDR3 is CASNLAGGGTDTQYF. The CDR3 nucleotides read TGTGCCAGCAATCTTGCGGGGGGGGGCACAGATACGCAGTATTTT.

This clone was counted a few times. The CDR3 spells CASSLEWDRGDEQYF. In DNA form, the CDR3 reads TGTGCCAGCAGCTTGGAATGGGACAGGGGCGATGAGCAGTACTTC. The gene calls are TRBV5-4 and TRBJ2-7, with 10 positions matching TRBD1. CDR1 is SGHNT, CDR2 YYREEE, per germline (reference sequence). V gave up 0 bases and J gave up 7 bases; unmatched junction bases: 7. The CDR3 covers 15 residues.

The rearrangement uses TRBV19 and TRBJ1-2; D gene unclear. V gave up 6 bases and J gave up 7 bases, with 15 bases separating them. CDR1 is LNHDA and CDR2 is SQIVND in the germline V gene (reference sequence). The CDR3 sequence is 13 residues long. CDR3 protein: CASRESLSGGYTF. The DNA of the CDR3 is TGTGCCAGTAGGGAGAGCCTCTCCGGTGGCTACACCTTC.